This T cell receptor (beta chain) was recovered during a study of T-cell memory formation after mild COVID-19. Turning to the study itself: For the most part, TCR clusters were specific to one donor. Study-wide results and caveats: Contracting clones from day 15 to 85 had balanced CD4/CD8; later expanders favoured CD4+.

TCRdb re-called the 5' RACE reads through MiXCR, storing one row per CDR3 protein. The sample lists 260,000 or so distinct CDR3 sequences; 16% were seen once. The length of the CDR3 is 13 residues. CDR1 SGHDT and CDR2 YYEEEE come from the germline V gene. The V and J ends lost 7 bases and 5 bases respectively, with 15 bases between them. This clonotype showed up many times. The antigen is not known. The TCR originated in a man aged 18 to 30 who had mild COVID-19 (a few samples of this study predate the infection). Cell type and time point are not known. The chain is built from TRBV5-6 and TRBJ2-5; tentative D call: TRBD2 (6 bases). What was sequenced was PBMCs or a T cell subset sorted from them (not recorded which). The CDR3 bases are TGTGCCAGCGGAGACGGGGGAAGGGAGACCCAGTACTTC. Translation: CASGDGGRETQYF. Using reference TRBV5-6 and TRBJ2-5 for the parts outside the CDR3, the full variable domain is DAGVTQSPTHLIKTRGQQVTLRCSPKSGHDTVSWYQQALGQGPQFIFQYYEEEERQRGNFPDRFSGHQFPNYSSELNVNALLLGDSALYLCASGDGGRETQYFGPGTRLLVL.